The 18 T cell receptor beta chains given below trace back to one sample, sequenced in a study of long-term antiretroviral therapy in people with HIV. The assay used was immunoSEQ (version v3.0), run at survey level. The data were produced by immunoSEQ multiplex PCR, yet TCRdb's version contains in-frame clones alone and is incomplete. The sample lists 7,500 to 9,000 clones, roughly four fifths seen once, with 20% to 30% in the top ten. The sequencing here drew on unsorted PBMCs, taken 0.6 years before starting antiretroviral therapy. The receptors were gathered from a middle-aged man with HIV.

This rearrangement joins TRBV19 to TRBJ1-5; unclear D gene. The V gene lost 4 bases and the J gene lost 0 bases, with 10 bases spanning the gap. This CDR3 spans 15 amino acids. Germline-derived CDR1 and CDR2 are LNHDA and SQIVND (reference sequence). The chain's CDR3 is CASSTRTASNQPQHF. In DNA, the CDR3 is TGTGCCAGTAGTACAAGGACGGCTAGCAATCAGCCCCAGCATTTT.

This clone turned up a few times. The CDR3 DNA is TGTGCCAGCAGCTTAGCGGAACGTCAGCCCCAGCATTTT. Residues: CASSLAERQPQHF. V usage is TRBV7-2 and J usage is TRBJ1-5; D not resolved. Germline assignment: CDR1 SGHTA and CDR2 FQGNSA. This CDR3 comprises 13 residues. V lost 0 bases to trimming and J lost 6 bases, with 6 bases between them.

This clone came up once. The V gene is TRBV5-1, the J gene TRBJ1-4; D is perhaps TRBD1 (5 bases). V shed 5 bases and J shed 5 bases, with 16 bases lying between them. The CDR3 runs 15 residues. CDR1 is SGHRS and CDR2 is YFSETQ in the germline V gene. The CDR3 nucleotides are TGCGCCAGCAGTGGGGGACCAGGCTCAAATGAAAAACTGTTTTTT. Encoded protein: CASSGGPGSNEKLFF.

This clone is termed medium-sized. CDR3 in amino acids: CASSEEGFTGGLSYEQYF. CDR3 DNA: TGTGCCAGCAGTGAAGAGGGTTTTACAGGGGGCCTCTCCTACGAGCAGTACTTC. This chain joins TRBV2 and TRBJ2-7; 9 bases line up with TRBD1. The V segment lost 1 base and the J segment 0 bases; nucleotides outside the gene matches: 10. There are 18 residues in the CDR3. The germline gives CDR1 SNHLY, CDR2 FYNNEI.

The V gene is TRBV7-8, the J gene TRBJ2-2; D may match TRBD1 or TRBD2 (5 bases each). The length of the CDR3 is 18 residues. From germline, CDR1 is SGHVS and CDR2 FQNEAQ. Trimming stripped 1 base from V and 2 bases from J, with 17 bases between. The CDR3 region is CASSLGQLLGLNTGELFF. The CDR3, as DNA: TGTGCCAGCAGCTTAGGACAGCTCCTTGGACTTAACACCGGGGAGCTGTTTTTT. The whole variable domain, filled in from reference TRBV7-8 and TRBJ2-2, reads GAGVSQSPRYKVAKRGQDVALRCDPISGHVSLFWYQQALGQGPEFLTYFQNEAQLDKSGLPSDRFFAERPEGSVSTLKIQRTQQEDSAVYLCASSLGQLLGLNTGELFFGEGSRLTVL.

This rearrangement joins TRBV4-1 to TRBJ1-6, with TRBD1 matching 9 bases. The CDR3 length is 15 residues. The germline V gene has CDR1 MGHRA and CDR2 YSYEKL. The V and J ends lost 4 bases and 7 bases, in that order; junction bases with no gene match: 5. Here the CDR3 reads CASSLRDRDNSPLHF. DNA of the CDR3: TGCGCCAGCAGCCTCCGGGACAGGGACAATTCACCCCTCCACTTT.

The V and J genes are TRBV6-6 and TRBJ1-1; D uncertain. Germline CDR1 MNHNY, CDR2 SVGAGI (reference sequence). The CDR3 has 15 amino acids. V was pared by 7 bases and J by 0 bases, with 15 bases between. The CDR3 is CASTTGAIMNTEAFF. Here the CDR3 DNA reads TGTGCCAGCACCACGGGTGCAATTATGAACACTGAAGCTTTCTTT.

The V and J genes are TRBV19 and TRBJ2-3, with unresolved D. Germline V gene sequence: CDR1 LNHDA, CDR2 SQIVND (reference sequence). This CDR3 is 15 amino acids long. V shed 4 bases and J shed 0 bases, with 11 bases lying between them. CDR3 sequence (DNA): TGTGCCAGTAGTAGGAAGACCCCTAGCACAGATACGCAGTATTTT. It yields the protein CASSRKTPSTDTQYF.

The chain links TRBV13 to TRBJ2-5; D ambiguous. Between the trimmed V and J ends, which lost 1 base and 1 base, there was a span of 10 bases. This CDR3 contains 15 residues. CDR1 and CDR2 (germline): PRHDT, FYEKMQ (reference sequence). In DNA form, the CDR3 reads TGTGCCAGCAGCTTAGACGGCAGGAGCCAAGAGACCCAGTACTTC. Translated: CASSLDGRSQETQYF. Complete variable domain (other parts from reference TRBV13 and TRBJ2-5): AAGVIQSPRHLIKEKRETATLKCYPIPRHDTVYWYQQGPGQDPQFLISFYEKMQSDKGSIPDRFSAQQFSDYHSELNMSSLELGDSALYFCASSLDGRSQETQYFGPGTRLLVL.

The chain is built from TRBV7-9 and TRBJ2-1; D is possibly TRBD2 (5 bases). Germline V CDR1 and CDR2: SEHNR, FQNEAQ (reference sequence). The CDR3 loop spans 15 amino acids. V lost 2 bases and J lost 4, with 12 bases in between. CDR3 in amino acids: CASSLLASTYNEQFF. CDR3 bases: TGTGCCAGCAGCTTATTGGCTAGCACGTACAATGAGCAGTTCTTC.

This clone was seen only a few times. The chain joins TRBV4-1 to TRBJ1-3, with D tentatively TRBD1 (6 bases). The CDR3 covers 16 residues. Germline CDR1 is MGHRA and CDR2 is YSYEKL. The germline V and J ends were trimmed by 0 bases and 8 bases, with 17 bases remaining between them. The CDR3 DNA reads TGCGCCAGCAGCCAAGAGACAGGCCGCGGGTACGACACCATATATTTT. Residues: CASSQETGRGYDTIYF.

This chain connects TRBV6-5 to TRBJ2-6; perhaps TRBD2 as D (5 bases). V lost 6 bases and J 1 base, leaving 7 bases between the germline ends. CDR1 is MNHEY and CDR2 is SVGAGI in the germline V gene. This CDR3 has 14 residues. The CDR3: CASRRTSGANVLTF. DNA for the CDR3: TGTGCCAGCAGGAGGACTTCTGGGGCCAACGTCCTGACTTTC.

The chain links TRBV5-1 to TRBJ2-6; D assignment may be TRBD1 or TRBD2 (5 bases each). Germline-derived CDR1 and CDR2 are SGHRS and YFSETQ. V lost 5 bases, J lost 0 bases, and 15 bases lay in between. This CDR3 region has 17 residues. CDR3 in amino acids: CASSYGTAGSGANVLTF. The CDR3 DNA sequence: TGCGCCAGCAGTTACGGGACGGCTGGCTCTGGGGCCAACGTCCTGACTTTC. The full variable domain, rest sourced from reference TRBV5-1 and TRBJ2-6, is KAGVTQTPRYLIKTRGQQVTLSCSPISGHRSVSWYQQTPGQGLQFLFEYFSETQRNKGNFPGRFSGRQFSNSRSEMNVSTLELGDSALYLCASSYGTAGSGANVLTFGAGSRLTVL.

The chain is built from TRBV4-1 and TRBJ2-7; weak D call: TRBD1 (5 bases). This CDR3 is 15 amino acids long. Germline loops: CDR1 MGHRA, CDR2 YSYEKL. V gave up 4 bases and J gave up 6 bases, with 19 bases separating them. In DNA form, the CDR3 reads TGCGCCAGCAGCCCTTCAACCCAGGGCGTTGTCGAGCAGTACTTC. Protein product: CASSPSTQGVVEQYF.

The chain links TRBV19 to TRBJ2-7; 11 nucleotides align to TRBD2. CDR3 length equals 16 residues. Trimming at V came to 1 base and at J to 2 bases, leaving 4 bases not matched to a gene. In germline, CDR1 is LNHDA, CDR2 SQIVND (reference sequence). In DNA form, the CDR3 reads TGTGCCAGTAGTATAGCTAGCGGGGGGTCCACCTACGAGCAGTACTTC. It specifies CASSIASGGSTYEQYF.

The V call is TRBV7-8, the J call TRBJ1-2; D gene uncertain. The V gene lost 5 bases and the J gene lost 6 bases, with 13 bases spanning the gap. CDR3 length: 13 amino acids. Germline V gene sequence: CDR1 SGHVS, CDR2 FQNEAQ. The CDR3 loop is CASSPQWLDGYTF. Here the CDR3 DNA reads TGTGCCAGCAGCCCCCAGTGGCTTGATGGCTACACCTTC.

The chain combines TRBV5-1 with TRBJ2-1; 8 bases match TRBD2. The CDR3 has 17 amino acids. Germline lookup yields CDR1 SGHRS and CDR2 YFSETQ. The V gene end was trimmed by 2 bases and the J gene end by 2 bases; junction bases not matched to a gene: 9. CDR3 sequence: CASSFDLEAGAYNEQFF. The CDR3 bases are TGCGCCAGCAGCTTCGACCTGGAAGCGGGGGCCTACAATGAGCAGTTCTTC.

The chain employs TRBV6-1 and TRBJ1-3; a weak D match, TRBD1 (6 bases). Germline CDR1 MNHNS, CDR2 SASEGT. Trimming removed 4 bases at V and 4 bases at J, with 11 bases between. The CDR3 extends over 14 amino acids. DNA of the CDR3: TGTGCCAGCAGTGTAACAGGGACAGGAAACACCATATATTTT. Translating gives CASSVTGTGNTIYF.